This TCR beta chain was identified during a study of blood T cell repertoires in COVID-19. Clones were sequenced by immunoSEQ multiplex PCR, and TCRdb holds only the in-frame ones, with some missing. Among more than 200,000 clones, roughly 90% were seen once, and the ten largest hold over 0.55%. The germline V gene has CDR1 ENHRY and CDR2 SYGVKD. V lost 4 bases and J lost 5, with 12 bases in between. CDR3 length: 14 amino acids. The V and J genes are TRBV10-3 and TRBJ2-1; D gene unclear. The TCR originated in a human donor in a cohort sampled during active COVID-19. Sequenced: peripheral blood. The CDR3 is CAISGWRSNNEQFF. CDR3 nucleotide sequence: TGTGCCATCAGTGGGTGGCGGAGTAACAATGAGCAGTTCTTC.